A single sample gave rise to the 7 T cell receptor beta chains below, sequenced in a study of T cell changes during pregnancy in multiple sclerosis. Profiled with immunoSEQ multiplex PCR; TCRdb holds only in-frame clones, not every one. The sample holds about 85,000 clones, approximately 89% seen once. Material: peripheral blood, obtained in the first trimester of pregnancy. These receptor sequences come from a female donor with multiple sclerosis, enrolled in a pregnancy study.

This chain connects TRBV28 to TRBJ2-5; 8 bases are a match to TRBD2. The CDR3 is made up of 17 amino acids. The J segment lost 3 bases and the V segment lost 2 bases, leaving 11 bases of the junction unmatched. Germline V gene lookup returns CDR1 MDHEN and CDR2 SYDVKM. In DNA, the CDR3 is TGTGCCAGCAGTTTAATCGGCAAGCGGGAGAGCGAAGAGACCCAGTACTTC. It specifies CASSLIGKRESEETQYF.

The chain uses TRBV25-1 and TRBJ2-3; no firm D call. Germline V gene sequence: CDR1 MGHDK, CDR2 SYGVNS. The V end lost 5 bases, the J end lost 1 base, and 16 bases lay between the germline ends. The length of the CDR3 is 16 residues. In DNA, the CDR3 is TGTGCCAGCAGTCCTGGCTTCCATGCGGGCACAGATACGCAGTATTTT. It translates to CASSPGFHAGTDTQYF.

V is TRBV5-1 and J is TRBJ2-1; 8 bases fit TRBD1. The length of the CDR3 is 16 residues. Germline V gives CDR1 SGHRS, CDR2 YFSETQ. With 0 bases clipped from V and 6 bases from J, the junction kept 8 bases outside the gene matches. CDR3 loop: CASSLVLQGGLNEQFF. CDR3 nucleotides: TGCGCCAGCAGCTTGGTATTACAGGGGGGTCTCAATGAGCAGTTCTTC.

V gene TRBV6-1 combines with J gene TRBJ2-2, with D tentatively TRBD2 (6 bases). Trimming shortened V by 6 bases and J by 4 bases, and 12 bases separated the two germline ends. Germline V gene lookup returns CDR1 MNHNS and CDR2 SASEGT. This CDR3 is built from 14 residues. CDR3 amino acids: CASRDTGGTGELFF. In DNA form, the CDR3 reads TGTGCCAGCAGGGATACCGGGGGCACCGGGGAGCTGTTTTTT.

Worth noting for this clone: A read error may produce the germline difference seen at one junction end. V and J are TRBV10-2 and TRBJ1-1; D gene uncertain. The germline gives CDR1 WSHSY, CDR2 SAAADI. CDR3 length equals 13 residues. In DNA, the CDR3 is TGCGCCAGCCGTGATTCGTTTCCAACAGAAGCTTTCTTT. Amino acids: CASRDSFPTEAFF.

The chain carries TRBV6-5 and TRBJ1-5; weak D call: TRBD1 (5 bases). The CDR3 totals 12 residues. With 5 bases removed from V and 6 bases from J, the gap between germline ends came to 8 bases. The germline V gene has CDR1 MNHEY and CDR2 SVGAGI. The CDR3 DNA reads TGTGCCAGCAGTCCCGGGGGTCAGCCCCAGCATTTT. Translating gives CASSPGGQPQHF.

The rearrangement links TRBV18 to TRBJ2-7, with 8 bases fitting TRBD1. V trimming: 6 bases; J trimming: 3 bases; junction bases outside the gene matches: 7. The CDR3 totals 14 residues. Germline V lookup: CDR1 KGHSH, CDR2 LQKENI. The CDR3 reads CASSSYGQGYEQYF. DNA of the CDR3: TGTGCCAGCTCTTCTTATGGACAGGGCTACGAGCAGTACTTC.